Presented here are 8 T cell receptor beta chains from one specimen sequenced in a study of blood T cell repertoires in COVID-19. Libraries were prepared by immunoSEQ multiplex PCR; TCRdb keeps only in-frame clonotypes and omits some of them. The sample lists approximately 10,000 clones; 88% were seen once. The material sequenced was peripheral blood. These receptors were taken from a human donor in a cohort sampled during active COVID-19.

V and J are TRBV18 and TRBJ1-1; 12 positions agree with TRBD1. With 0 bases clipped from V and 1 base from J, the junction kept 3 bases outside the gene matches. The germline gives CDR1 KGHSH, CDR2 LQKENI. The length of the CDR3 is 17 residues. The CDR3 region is CASSPPGQGARNTEAFF. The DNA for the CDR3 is TGTGCCAGCTCACCACCGGGACAGGGGGCGCGGAACACTGAAGCTTTCTTT.

CDR3: CASSPSSGRSHEQFF. As DNA, the CDR3 is TGCGCCAGCAGCCCCTCTAGCGGGAGGTCCCATGAGCAGTTCTTC. This chain joins TRBV4-3 and TRBJ2-1, with TRBD2 matching over 11 bases. Germline trimming cut 4 bases from V and 8 bases from J; bases unmatched to any gene: 7. The germline CDR1 and CDR2 sequences are LGHNA and YSLEER. The CDR3 has 15 residues.

The CDR3 DNA sequence: TGTGCCAGCTCACCACTGGACAACCGGGAGAGCGAGCAGTACTTC. This codes for CASSPLDNRESEQYF. V is TRBV18 and J is TRBJ2-7; tentative D call: TRBD2 (6 bases). The germline V gene encodes CDR1 KGHSH and CDR2 LQKENI. V was clipped by 1 base and J by 6 bases, with 16 bases between them. The CDR3 runs to 15 residues.

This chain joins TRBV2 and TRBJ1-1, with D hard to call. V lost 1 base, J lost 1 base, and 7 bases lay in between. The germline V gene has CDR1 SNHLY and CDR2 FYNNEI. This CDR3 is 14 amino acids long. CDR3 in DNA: TGTGCCAGCAGTGAAGGCGGCTGGAACACTGAAGCTTTCTTT. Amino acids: CASSEGGWNTEAFF.

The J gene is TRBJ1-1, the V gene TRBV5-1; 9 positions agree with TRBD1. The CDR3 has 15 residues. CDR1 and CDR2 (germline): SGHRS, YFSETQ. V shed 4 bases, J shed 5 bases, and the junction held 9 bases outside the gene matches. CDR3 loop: CASSRQRTGDTEAFF. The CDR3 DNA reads TGCGCCAGCAGCCGCCAACGGACAGGGGATACTGAAGCTTTCTTT.

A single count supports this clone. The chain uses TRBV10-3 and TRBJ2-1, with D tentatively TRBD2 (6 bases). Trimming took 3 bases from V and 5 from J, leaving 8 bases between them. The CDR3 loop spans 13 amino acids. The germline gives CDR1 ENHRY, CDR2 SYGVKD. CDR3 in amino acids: CAISDWTNNEQFF. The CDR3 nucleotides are TGTGCCATCAGTGACTGGACTAACAATGAGCAGTTCTTC.

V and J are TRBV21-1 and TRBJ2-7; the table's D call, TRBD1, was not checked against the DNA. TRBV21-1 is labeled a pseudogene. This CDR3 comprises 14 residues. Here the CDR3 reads CASSRAGTVYEQYF. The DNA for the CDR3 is TGTGCCAGCAGCAGGGCAGGGACAGTGTACGAGCAGTACTTC.

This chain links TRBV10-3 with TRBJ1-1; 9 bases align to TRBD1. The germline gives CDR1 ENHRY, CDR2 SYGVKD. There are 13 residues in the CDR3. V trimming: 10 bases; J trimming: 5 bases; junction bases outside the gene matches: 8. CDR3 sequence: CATQQGAGTEAFF. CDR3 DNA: TGTGCCACCCAACAGGGGGCTGGAACTGAAGCTTTCTTT.